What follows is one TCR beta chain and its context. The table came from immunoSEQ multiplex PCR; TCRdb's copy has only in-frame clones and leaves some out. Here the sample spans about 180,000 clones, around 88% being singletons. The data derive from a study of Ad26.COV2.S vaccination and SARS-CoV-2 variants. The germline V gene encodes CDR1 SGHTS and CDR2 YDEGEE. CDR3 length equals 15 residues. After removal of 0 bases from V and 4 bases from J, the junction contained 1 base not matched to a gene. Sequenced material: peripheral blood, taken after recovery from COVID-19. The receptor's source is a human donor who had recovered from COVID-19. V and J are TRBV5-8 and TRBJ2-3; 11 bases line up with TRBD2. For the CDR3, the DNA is TGTGCCAGCAGCTTGGAGGGACTAGCGGCAGATACGCAGTATTTT. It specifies CASSLEGLAADTQYF.